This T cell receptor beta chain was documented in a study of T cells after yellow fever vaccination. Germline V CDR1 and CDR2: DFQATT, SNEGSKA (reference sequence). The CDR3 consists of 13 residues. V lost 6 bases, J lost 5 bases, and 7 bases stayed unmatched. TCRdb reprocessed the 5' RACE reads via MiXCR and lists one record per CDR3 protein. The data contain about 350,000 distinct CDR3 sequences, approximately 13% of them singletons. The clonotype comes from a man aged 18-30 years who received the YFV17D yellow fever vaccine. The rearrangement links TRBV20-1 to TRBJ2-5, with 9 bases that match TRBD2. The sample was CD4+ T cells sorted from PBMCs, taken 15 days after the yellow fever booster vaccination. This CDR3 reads CSAKRGAGETQYF. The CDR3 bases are TGCAGTGCCAAGCGGGGGGCCGGGGAGACCCAGTACTTC.